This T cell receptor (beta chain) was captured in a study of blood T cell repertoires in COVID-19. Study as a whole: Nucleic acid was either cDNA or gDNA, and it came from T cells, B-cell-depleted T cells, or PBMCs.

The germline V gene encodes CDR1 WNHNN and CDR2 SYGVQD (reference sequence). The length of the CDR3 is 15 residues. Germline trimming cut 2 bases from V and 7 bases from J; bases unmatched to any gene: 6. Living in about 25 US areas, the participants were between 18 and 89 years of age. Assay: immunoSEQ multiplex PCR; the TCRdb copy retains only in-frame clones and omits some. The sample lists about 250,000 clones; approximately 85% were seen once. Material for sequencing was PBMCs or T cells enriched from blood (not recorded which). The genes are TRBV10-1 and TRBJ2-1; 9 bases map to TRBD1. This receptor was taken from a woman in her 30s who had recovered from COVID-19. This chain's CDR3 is CASSETGQGRNEQFF. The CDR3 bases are TGCGCCAGCAGTGAGACGGGACAGGGCCGAAATGAGCAGTTCTTC.